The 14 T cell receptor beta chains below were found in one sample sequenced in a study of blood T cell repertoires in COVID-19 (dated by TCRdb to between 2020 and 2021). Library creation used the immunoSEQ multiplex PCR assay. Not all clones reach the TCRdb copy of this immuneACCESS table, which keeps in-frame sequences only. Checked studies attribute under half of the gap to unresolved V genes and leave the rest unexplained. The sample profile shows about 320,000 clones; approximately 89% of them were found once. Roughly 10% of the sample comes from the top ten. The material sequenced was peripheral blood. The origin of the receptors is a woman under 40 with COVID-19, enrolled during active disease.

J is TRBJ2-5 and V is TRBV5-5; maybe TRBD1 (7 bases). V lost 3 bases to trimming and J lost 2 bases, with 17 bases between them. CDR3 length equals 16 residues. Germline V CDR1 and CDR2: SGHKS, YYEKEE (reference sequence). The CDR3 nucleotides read TGTGCCAGCAGCTCCGGAGGCGGGACAGCACAAGAGACCCAGTACTTC. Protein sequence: CASSSGGGTAQETQYF.

The CDR3 loop is CASSFPDRGLVEKLFF. The CDR3 coding sequence is TGTGCCAGCAGTTTCCCCGACAGGGGGCTAGTTGAAAAACTGTTTTTT. The V and J genes are TRBV27 and TRBJ1-4; 10 positions match TRBD1. The CDR3 has 16 residues. Germline values: CDR1 MNHEY, CDR2 SMNVEV (reference sequence). The V and J ends lost 3 bases and 7 bases, in that order; junction bases with no gene match: 8.

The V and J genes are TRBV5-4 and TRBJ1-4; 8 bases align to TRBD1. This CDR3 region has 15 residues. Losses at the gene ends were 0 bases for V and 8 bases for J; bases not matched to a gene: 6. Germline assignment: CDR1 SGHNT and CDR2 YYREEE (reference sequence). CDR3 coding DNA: TGTGCCAGCAGCTTGGCACGCCAGGGGGCCGAAAAACTGTTTTTT. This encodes CASSLARQGAEKLFF. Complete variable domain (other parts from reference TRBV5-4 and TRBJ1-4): ETGVTQSPTHLIKTRGQQVTLRCSSQSGHNTVSWYQQALGQGPQFIFQYYREEENGRGNFPPRFSGLQFPNYSSELNVNALELDDSALYLCASSLARQGAEKLFFGSGTQLSVL.

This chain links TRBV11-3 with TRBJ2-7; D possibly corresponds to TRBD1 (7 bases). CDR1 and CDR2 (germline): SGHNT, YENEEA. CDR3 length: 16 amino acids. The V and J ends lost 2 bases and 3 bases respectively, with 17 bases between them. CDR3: CASSLSFTGDFYEQYF. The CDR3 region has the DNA TGTGCCAGCAGCTTAAGCTTCACAGGGGACTTCTACGAGCAGTACTTC.

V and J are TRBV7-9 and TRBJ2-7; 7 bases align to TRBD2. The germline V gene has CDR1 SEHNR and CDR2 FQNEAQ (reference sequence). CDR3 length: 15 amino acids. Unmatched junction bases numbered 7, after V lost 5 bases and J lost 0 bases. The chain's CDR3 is CASSPSGISSYEQYF. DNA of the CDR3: TGTGCCAGCAGCCCTAGCGGAATCTCCTCCTACGAGCAGTACTTC.

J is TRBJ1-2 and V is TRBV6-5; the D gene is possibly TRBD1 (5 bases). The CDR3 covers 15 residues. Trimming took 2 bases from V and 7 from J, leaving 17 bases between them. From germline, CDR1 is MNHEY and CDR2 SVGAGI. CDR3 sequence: CASSYQGGRATGYTF. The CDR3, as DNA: TGTGCCAGCAGTTACCAGGGTGGCAGGGCCACTGGCTACACCTTC.

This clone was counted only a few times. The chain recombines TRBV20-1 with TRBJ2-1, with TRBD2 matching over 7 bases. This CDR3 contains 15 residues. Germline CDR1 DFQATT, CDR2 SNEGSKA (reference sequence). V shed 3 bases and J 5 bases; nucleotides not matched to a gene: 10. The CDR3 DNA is TGCAGTGCTAGTTTGAGTCTAGCGGATAACAATGAGCAGTTCTTC. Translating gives CSASLSLADNNEQFF.

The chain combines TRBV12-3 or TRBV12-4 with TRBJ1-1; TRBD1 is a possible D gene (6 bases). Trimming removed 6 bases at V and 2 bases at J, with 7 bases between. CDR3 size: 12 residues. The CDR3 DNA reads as TGTGCCAGCAGGGACAGTAACACTGAAGCTTTCTTT. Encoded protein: CASRDSNTEAFF.

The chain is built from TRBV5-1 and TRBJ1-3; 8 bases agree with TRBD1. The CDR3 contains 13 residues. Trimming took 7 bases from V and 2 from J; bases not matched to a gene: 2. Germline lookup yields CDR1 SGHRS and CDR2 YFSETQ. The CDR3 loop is CASRTGTGNTIYF. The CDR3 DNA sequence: TGCGCCAGCCGGACAGGGACTGGAAACACCATATATTTT.

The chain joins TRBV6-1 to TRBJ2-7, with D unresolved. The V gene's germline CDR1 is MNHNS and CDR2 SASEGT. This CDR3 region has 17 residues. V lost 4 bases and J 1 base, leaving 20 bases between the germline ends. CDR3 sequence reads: CASSVLPDPSASYEQYF. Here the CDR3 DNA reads TGTGCCAGCAGTGTCCTACCCGACCCGAGCGCTTCCTACGAGCAGTACTTC.

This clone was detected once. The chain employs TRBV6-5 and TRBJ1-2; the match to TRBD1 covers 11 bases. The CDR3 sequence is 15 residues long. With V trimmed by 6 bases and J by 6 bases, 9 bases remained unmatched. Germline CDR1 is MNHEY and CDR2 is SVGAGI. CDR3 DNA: TGTGCCAGCAGACAGTGGACAGGGGGCAGTGATGGCTACACCTTC. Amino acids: CASRQWTGGSDGYTF.

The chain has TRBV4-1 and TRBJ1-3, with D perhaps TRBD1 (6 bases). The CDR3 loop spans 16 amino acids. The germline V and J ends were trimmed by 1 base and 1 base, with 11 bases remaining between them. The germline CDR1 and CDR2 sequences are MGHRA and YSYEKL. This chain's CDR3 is CASSQVGRGSGNTIYF. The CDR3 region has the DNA TGCGCCAGCAGCCAAGTGGGCAGGGGATCTGGAAACACCATATATTTT.

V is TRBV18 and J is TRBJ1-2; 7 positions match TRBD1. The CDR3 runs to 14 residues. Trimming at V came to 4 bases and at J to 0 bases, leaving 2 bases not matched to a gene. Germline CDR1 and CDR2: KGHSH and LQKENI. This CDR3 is CASSRDSPNYGYTF. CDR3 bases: TGTGCCAGCTCACGGGACAGCCCTAACTATGGCTACACCTTC.

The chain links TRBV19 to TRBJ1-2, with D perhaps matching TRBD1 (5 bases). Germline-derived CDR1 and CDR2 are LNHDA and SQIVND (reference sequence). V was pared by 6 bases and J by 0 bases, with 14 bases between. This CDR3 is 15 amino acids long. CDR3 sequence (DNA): TGTGCCAGTAGAATTCCGGGACTGACTAACTATGGCTACACCTTC. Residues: CASRIPGLTNYGYTF.